The subject of this entry is one T cell receptor beta chain. As yet, its antigen is unknown. The PCR had 60 Vbeta and 13 Jbeta primers. TCRdb keeps only in-frame clones here, not all; method: immunoSEQ multiplex PCR. The table for this sample gives 90,000 to 130,000 clones. The sample comes from a study of cytomegalovirus exposure and HLA in healthy donors. Turning to the study itself: Most genotyped donors, roughly 80% of 350 to 500, had Caucasian-associated genetic ancestry. General study points: The authors later linked a missense DCLRE1C variant to TCR beta V- and J-gene trimming.

This sequence originates from a man between 40 and 49 years old in good health and CMV-seropositive. The sample consisted of PBMCs.

The CDR3 region has the DNA TGCACCAGCAGCCAAGATAATAAAGGGACAGGGATCCACGAGCAGTACTTC. It is translated as CTSSQDNKGTGIHEQYF. The chain couples TRBV1 to TRBJ2-7; TRBD1 is the table's D call and was not checked against the DNA. TRBV1 is a known pseudogene. The CDR3 is 17 amino acids.